The text below deals with one T cell receptor beta chain. This receptor's antigen is unknown. The input lacks base qualities; no much larger clone sits a single base away. At the junction V is shortened by 4 bases and J by 0 bases; bases outside the gene matches: 7. The CDR3 runs 16 residues from the cysteine to the phenylalanine. The only DNA kept is the CDR3, 48 bases in frame from the first base. CDR1 and CDR2 are read off the germline V gene as SGDLS and YYNGEE. The source of the sample is a study of blood T cell repertoires in COVID-19 (dated by TCRdb to 2019 to 2021). In the study overall: Collaborator samples came from the United States, Italy and Spain and covered acute and convalescent phases of COVID-19. Where available, HLA class I and class II types were taken from metadata supplied by the sample provider and were not determined by assay-based typing. Subjects who had been exposed to COVID-19, were actively infected with it, or had recovered from it provided the deeply sampled blood TCRbeta repertoires that made up the dataset. The prospective study material was composed of cDNA or gDNA derived from T cells, B-cell-depleted T cells, or PBMCs. The samples were drawn from two sources: the first 160 participants of the ongoing ImmuneRACE study, and some 1,300 subjects contributed by 6 global collaborators. A freely available public database, intended as a resource for researchers studying the immune response to SARS-CoV-2, is where the repertoires were released. A de-identified subject ID, COVID-19 status, age in years and sex were almost always included in the sample metadata. Broad study findings and their caveats: Clinical and demographic metadata were provided uncurated, with the amount varying by source and participant.

Whole blood was collected in K2EDTA tubes by collaborating institutions according to the institutions' own protocols. For TCRbeta analysis, collaborators shipped samples in one of three forms: frozen whole blood, isolated PBMCs, or DNA extracted from either of those sample types. The immunoSEQ Assay, a bias-controlled multiplex PCR, was used to amplify TCRbeta CDR3 regions from genomic DNA. In the original analysis: The number of nucleated cells in each sample was estimated from the amplification of reference gene primers within the assay. Sequence reads were collapsed and filtered to measure the absolute abundance of every unique TCRbeta CDR3 rearrangement. For each sample, productive Simpson clonality was calculated as the square root of Simpson's diversity index across productive rearrangements. TCRdb carries this immuneACCESS record with in-frame sequences only. Its versions omit some clonotypes, under half of them owing to an unresolved V gene in the studies checked, with the rest unexplained. V and J calls and clone size follow that table, whereas D and trimming were derived from the DNA. For this sample the table gives approximately 130,000 clones, of which around 78% were detected only once. The ten top clones hold 10% to 14% of the sample.

The source is a human donor in a cohort sampled during active COVID-19. Recombination linked TRBV9 to TRBJ2-3, with 8 bases matching TRBD2. What was sequenced was peripheral blood. DNA sequence: TGTGCCAGCAGCTCACCACTAGCGGTGAGCACAGATACGCAGTATTTT. Its protein is CASSSPLAVSTDTQYF.